A single sample gave rise to the 21 T cell receptor beta chains below, sequenced in a study of post-analysis software for immune sequencing data. Whole-study results and caveats: TRBV5-6, TRBV5-1 and TRBV20-1 belonged to a set of about five TRBV segments that were more frequent in patients than controls.

Prepared libraries of TCR beta cDNA carried unique molecular identifiers. Each CDR3 protein gets one entry after TCRdb re-called the PCR reads with MiXCR. The data contain some 690,000 distinct CDR3 sequences, around 64% of them singletons. These receptors' targets are unknown. Sequenced material: blood. Receptors originate from a girl between 2 and 10 years old with multiple sclerosis.

In this sample, this clonotype turned up a few times. The J gene is TRBJ2-1, the V gene TRBV12-3 or TRBV12-4, with 7 bases aligning to TRBD1. The CDR3 has 13 residues. V shed 6 bases and J 7 bases; nucleotides not matched to a gene: 6. For the CDR3, the DNA is TGTGCCAGCAGAGAGACAGGGTCGAATGAGCAGTTCTTC. Encoded protein: CASRETGSNEQFF.

This clonotype has only a few counts. The chain joins TRBV5-1 to TRBJ2-1; TRBD2 matches at 8 bases. This CDR3 region has 17 residues. Germline-derived CDR1 and CDR2 are SGHRS and YFSETQ. The V and J ends lost 0 bases and 9 bases, in that order; junction bases with no gene match: 14. CDR3 DNA sequence: TGCGCCAGCAGCTTGGCGGATGGAATAGCGGGGTTCACTGAGCAGTTCTTC. It codes for CASSLADGIAGFTEQFF.

This clonotype was detected once. The chain combines TRBV12-3 or TRBV12-4 with TRBJ1-1; 11 nucleotides agree with TRBD1. The CDR3 has 16 amino acids. V trimming: 6 bases; J trimming: 6 bases; junction bases outside the gene matches: 12. In nucleotides, the CDR3 is TGTGCCAGCAGCGGCGGACAGGGGGCTCTTATCTCTGAAGCTTTCTTT. It translates to CASSGGQGALISEAFF.

This sequence joins TRBV27 and TRBJ2-1, with D possibly being TRBD2 (6 bases). The CDR3 has 16 amino acids. The V gene's germline CDR1 is MNHEY and CDR2 SMNVEV (reference sequence). Trimming left V 4 bases short and J 0 bases short, with 13 bases between. The CDR3 here is CASSSLAVYSYNEQFF. DNA of the CDR3: TGTGCCAGCAGTTCCTTAGCGGTCTACTCCTACAATGAGCAGTTCTTC.

This clonotype appeared once. The chain joins TRBV6-5 to TRBJ1-2; D perhaps matches TRBD1 (6 bases). Between the trimmed V and J ends, which lost 7 bases and 2 bases, there was a span of 17 bases. There are 15 residues in the CDR3. Germline-derived CDR1 and CDR2 are MNHEY and SVGAGI. CDR3 amino acids: CASTQGPTANYGYTF. In DNA, the CDR3 is TGTGCCAGCACCCAGGGGCCTACAGCAAACTATGGCTACACCTTC.

The genes are TRBV7-9 and TRBJ1-4, with TRBD1 as a possible D gene (6 bases). The germline V gene encodes CDR1 SEHNR and CDR2 FQNEAQ (reference sequence). CDR3 length: 16 residues. V shed 5 bases and J shed 7 bases, with 20 bases lying between them. Here the CDR3 reads CASSPLGQGSSEKLFF. Written as DNA, the CDR3 is TGTGCCAGCAGCCCCCTCGGGCAGGGGTCAAGTGAAAAACTGTTTTTT.

The chain couples TRBV5-1 to TRBJ2-3; possible D gene TRBD1, 5 bases. The length of the CDR3 is 15 residues. V lost 3 bases and J 6 bases, leaving 17 bases between the germline ends. CDR1 is SGHRS, CDR2 YFSETQ, per germline. CDR3 residues: CASSSLRVRMDTQYF. Written as DNA, the CDR3 is TGCGCCAGCAGCTCCCTCAGGGTTCGGATGGATACGCAGTATTTT. Filled out from reference TRBV5-1 and TRBJ2-3, the complete variable domain reads KAGVTQTPRYLIKTRGQQVTLSCSPISGHRSVSWYQQTPGQGLQFLFEYFSETQRNKGNFPGRFSGRQFSNSRSEMNVSTLELGDSALYLCASSSLRVRMDTQYFGPGTRLTVL.

This clonotype was counted a single time. This rearrangement joins TRBV20-1 to TRBJ2-7, with D possibly being TRBD1 or TRBD2 (5 bases each). Germline V gives CDR1 DFQATT, CDR2 SNEGSKA (reference sequence). V lost 3 bases and J 2 bases, leaving 17 bases between the germline ends. This CDR3 region has 15 residues. The DNA of the CDR3 is TGCAGTGCTAGGCGGGCCGGGACCGCCACCTACGAGCAGTACTTC. Translation: CSARRAGTATYEQYF.

The chain links TRBV28 to TRBJ2-5; no firm D call. V gave up 7 bases and J gave up 1 base, with 13 bases separating them. Germline values: CDR1 MDHEN, CDR2 SYDVKM. The CDR3 has 14 amino acids. CDR3 protein: CASTTATIQETQYF. As DNA, the CDR3 is TGTGCCAGCACCACGGCAACCATCCAAGAGACCCAGTACTTC.

The chain has TRBV6-5 and TRBJ1-1, with D possibly TRBD1 on 5 matching bases. This CDR3 region has 13 residues. The germline CDR1 and CDR2 sequences are MNHEY and SVGAGI. The V and J ends lost 8 bases and 4 bases respectively, with 14 bases between them. CDR3 amino acids: CASLRAGLTEAFF. In nucleotides, the CDR3 is TGTGCCAGCCTCAGGGCGGGGCTCACTGAAGCTTTCTTT.

The chain recombines TRBV12-5 with TRBJ2-3; 7 bases are a match to TRBD1. CDR1 and CDR2 (germline): LGHNT, FRNRAP. This CDR3 spans 14 amino acids. V gave up 7 bases and J gave up 2 bases; unmatched junction bases: 6. As DNA, the CDR3 is TGTGCTAGTGATCTTGACAGGGACACAGATACGCAGTATTTT. As protein: CASDLDRDTDTQYF.

J is TRBJ2-3 and V is TRBV12-3 or TRBV12-4; D is uncertain. The CDR3 extends over 13 amino acids. V lost 5 bases to trimming and J lost 4 bases, with 10 bases between them. CDR3 nucleotide sequence: TGTGCCAGCAGTCCGTCCTTAGCAGATACGCAGTATTTT. This encodes CASSPSLADTQYF.

This clonotype was found a few times. This chain joins TRBV12-3 or TRBV12-4 and TRBJ2-5; D perhaps matches TRBD1 (6 bases). V was cut by 7 bases and J by 5 bases, with 14 bases left in between. CDR3 length: 13 amino acids. DNA of the CDR3: TGTGCCAGCAAAAAAGGGGGTCGGGAGACCCAGTACTTC. Its protein product is CASKKGGRETQYF.

The gene calls are TRBV19 and TRBJ2-7, with 7 bases aligning to TRBD1. After removal of 6 bases from V and 5 bases from J, the junction contained 4 bases not matched to a gene. Germline CDR1 is LNHDA and CDR2 is SQIVND (reference sequence). The CDR3 contains 12 residues. This CDR3 is CASSQTGNEQYF. The CDR3 DNA sequence: TGTGCCAGTAGCCAGACAGGGAACGAGCAGTACTTC.

This chain uses TRBV5-1 with TRBJ2-1, with no clear D. Trimming shortened V by 2 bases and J by 7 bases, and 13 bases separated the two germline ends. Per the germline V gene, CDR1 is SGHRS and CDR2 is YFSETQ. CDR3 size: 14 residues. This CDR3 is CASSFPSSVNEQFF. The CDR3 nucleotides are TGCGCCAGCAGCTTCCCGTCGTCTGTTAATGAGCAGTTCTTC.

This clonotype was observed once. The rearrangement joins TRBV5-1 to TRBJ2-1; D is tentatively TRBD1 or TRBD2 (5 bases each). Trimming took 2 bases from V and 6 from J, leaving 18 bases between them. This CDR3 region has 16 residues. CDR1 and CDR2 from the germline V gene are SGHRS and YFSETQ. The CDR3, as DNA: TGCGCCAGCAGCTTAATAACCGGGACCAAGCCCAATGAGCAGTTCTTC. Translation gives CASSLITGTKPNEQFF. Full variable domain (missing parts from reference TRBV5-1 and TRBJ2-1): KAGVTQTPRYLIKTRGQQVTLSCSPISGHRSVSWYQQTPGQGLQFLFEYFSETQRNKGNFPGRFSGRQFSNSRSEMNVSTLELGDSALYLCASSLITGTKPNEQFFGPGTRLTVL.

This clonotype has only a few counts. V is TRBV5-1 and J is TRBJ1-2; D not certain. V lost 0 bases and J 1 base, leaving 4 bases between the germline ends. The CDR3 totals 13 residues. From germline, CDR1 is SGHRS and CDR2 YFSETQ. The DNA of the CDR3 is TGCGCCAGCAGCTTGGGTCTTAACTATGGCTACACCTTC. It specifies CASSLGLNYGYTF.

This chain links TRBV5-1 with TRBJ2-1; D is possibly TRBD2 (6 bases). V was cut by 3 bases and J by 10 bases, with 26 bases left in between. The CDR3 is 17 residues long. Germline V gene data show CDR1 as SGHRS and CDR2 as YFSETQ. CDR3: CASSWTGDRPSSDEQFF. CDR3 sequence (DNA): TGCGCCAGCAGCTGGACGGGGGACCGTCCGAGTAGTGACGAGCAGTTCTTC.

V usage is TRBV5-1 and J usage is TRBJ2-7; 10 bases align to TRBD1. Germline CDR1 reads SGHRS; CDR2 reads YFSETQ. The CDR3 covers 14 residues. The junction had 3 bases not matched to a gene; V was cut back by 3 bases and J by 3 bases. The CDR3 nucleotides are TGCGCCAGCAGCTGGGACAGGGGAGACTACGAGCAGTACTTC. Its protein product is CASSWDRGDYEQYF.

The chain uses TRBV7-2 and TRBJ2-1; weak D call: TRBD2 (5 bases). From germline, CDR1 is SGHTA and CDR2 FQGNSA. CDR3 length equals 16 residues. V was cut by 5 bases and J by 5 bases, with 19 bases left in between. CDR3 residues: CASSPATGMINNEQFF. CDR3 bases: TGTGCCAGCAGCCCCGCGACGGGGATGATCAACAATGAGCAGTTCTTC.

This chain's CDR3 is CASSTSRDRGANEQFF. The CDR3 bases are TGTGCCAGCAGTACCTCCCGGGACAGGGGTGCCAATGAGCAGTTCTTC. The chain employs TRBV6-1 and TRBJ2-1, with TRBD1 matching over 10 bases. Trimming took 5 bases from V and 6 from J; bases not matched to a gene: 10. The CDR3 is 16 residues long. Germline CDR1 reads MNHNS; CDR2 reads SASEGT.